This entry is about one TCR beta chain. This clone was picked up a small number of times. No cognate antigen has been identified for it. No much larger clone is present one base from it, and per-base qualities are unavailable. This sample stems from a study of blood T cell repertoires in COVID-19 (TCRdb year 2020). Concerning the study at large: For ImmuneRACE Cohort 3, a participant was defined as recovered based on two consecutive negative NP/OP PCR tests, clearance by a healthcare professional, or resolution of symptoms. The samples were drawn from the first 160 participants of the ongoing ImmuneRACE study and from 950 to 1,500 subjects provided by 6 global collaborators. Deeply sampled blood TCRbeta repertoires from subjects exposed to, actively infected with, or recovered from COVID-19 were included in the dataset. The prospective study material was composed of cDNA or gDNA derived from T cells, B-cell-depleted T cells, or PBMCs. The collaborator samples originated in the United States, Italy and Spain and spanned the acute and convalescent phases of COVID-19. Nearly every sample came with metadata listing a de-identified subject ID, COVID-19 status, age in years and sex. The repertoires were released in a freely available public database meant as a resource for research on the immune response to SARS-CoV-2. Where available, HLA class I and class II types were taken from metadata supplied by the sample provider and were not determined by assay-based typing. The full study reports these points: How much clinical and demographic metadata was included differed by source and by participant, and the metadata was provided uncurated.

In the prospective study, participants were about 18 to 95 years old, resided in approximately 22 geographic areas of the United States, and were enrolled through a virtual design. Cohort assignment in the prospective study relied on participant-reported clinical history from a screening survey and a study questionnaire. In the prospective study, mobile phlebotomists collected whole blood, serum and a nasopharyngeal or oropharyngeal swab from each participant. Prospective study participants could optionally give additional blood draws and questionnaires over a roughly two-month period. Blood samples from the prospective study were shipped frozen or at room temperature prior to DNA extraction. TCRbeta CDR3 regions were amplified from genomic DNA by means of the immunoSEQ Assay, a bias-controlled multiplex PCR. The authors' analysis ran thus. The number of nucleated cells in each sample was estimated from the amplification of reference gene primers within the assay. To quantify the absolute abundance of each unique TCRbeta CDR3 rearrangement, sequence reads were collapsed and filtered. For each sample, productive Simpson clonality was calculated as the square root of Simpson's diversity index across productive rearrangements. What TCRdb holds here is the immuneACCESS table cut down to in-frame rearrangements. Part of the clones is not present; checked against another copy, under half of the missing clones reflect an unresolved V gene, and the others are unexplained. V and J calls and clone size are copied from that table; D and trimming were computed from the DNA. The sample table shows about 200,000 clones, and about 86% are seen once. Of the sample, under 30% is held by the ten largest clones.

Sequenced material: PBMCs or T cells enriched from blood (not recorded which). This TCR was recovered from a woman in her forties in a cohort exposed to, infected with or recovered from COVID-19 (not recorded which).

CDR3 protein: CASSPGQHYNEQFF. In nucleotides, the sequence is TGCGCCAGCAGCCCTGGACAGCACTACAATGAGCAGTTCTTC. The rearrangement joined TRBV5-1 to TRBJ2-1; a tentative D call is TRBD1 (6 bases match). The CDR3 contains 14 residues, cysteine and phenylalanine counted. Left in the record is the CDR3 DNA by itself, 42 bases read in frame from the first base. The germline V gene sets CDR1 to SGHRS and CDR2 to YFSETQ. The trim is 4 bases for V and 3 bases for J, with a gap of 11 bases between the germline ends.